One TCR beta chain is described in this entry. The antigen is undetermined. A much larger clone lies a single base off, so this may be a read error. The CDR3 extends over 13 amino acids. CDR1 and CDR2 from the germline V gene are SGHVS and FNYEAQ. This entry comes from a study of T cell repertoires in cytomegalovirus infection. Study-level information: Public TCR beta signatures were indicative of both CMV infection and a matching HLA type.

Study-level points and caveats: Accumulated public TCR beta family frequency recognized individuals carrying CMV together with the relevant HLA. What dominated the ex vivo response were HLA-C-restricted CMV-specific TCR beta clonotypes.

TCRdb called the reads again in MiXCR, with one record for every CDR3 protein. Of over 200,000 distinct CDR3 sequences listed, roughly an eighth are singletons. The genes are TRBV7-6 and TRBJ2-2; tentatively, D is TRBD2 (6 bases). The TCR originated in a human donor in good health (CMV status not recorded). Some clones in this sample may be carry-over from other donors' samples. The sample was PBMCs. The CDR3 is CASSFDSTGGLFF. CDR3 nucleotides: TGTGCCAGCAGCTTCGACAGCACCGGGGGGCTGTTTTTT.